What follows are 6 T cell receptor beta chains derived from one specimen sequenced in a study of shared clonotypes between healthy human individuals. Profiled with immunoSEQ multiplex PCR; TCRdb holds only in-frame clones, not every one. The sample records approximately 1.9 million clones, approximately 92% being singletons. As defined, naive CD8 cells were CD45RO-negative and positively selected for CCR7, with terminally differentiated effector memory CD45RA+ cells excluded. The sequencing input was naive CD8+ T cells from PBMCs. These receptor sequences come from a man aged 18-30 years in good health. Some clones in this sample may be carry-over from other donors' samples.

Turning to this clone: This sample also contains other DNA sequences that code for the same CDR3. As DNA, the CDR3 is TGTGCCAGCAGTTTAGGGGGGGCTGGGGCCAACGTCCTGACTTTC. Translation gives CASSLGGAGANVLTF. V and J are TRBV27 and TRBJ2-6, with 7 bases identical to TRBD2. Germline assignment: CDR1 MNHEY and CDR2 SMNVEV (reference sequence). CDR3 length: 15 amino acids. The trim removed 2 bases at V and 2 bases at J, leaving 0 bases unmatched.

The sample holds a few counts of this clone. This chain links TRBV5-1 with TRBJ1-1; 10 bases map to TRBD1. CDR3 length equals 16 residues. Trimming removed 4 bases from V and 1 base from J; junction bases left unmatched: 7. CDR1 and CDR2 (germline): SGHRS, YFSETQ. The CDR3 region has the DNA TGCGCCAGCAGCGAGGGACAGGGGATCCCGAACACTGAAGCTTTCTTT. This translates into CASSEGQGIPNTEAFF.

The CDR3 bases are TGTGCCAGCAGCCGGACGGGGGCAGATCTTGAAAAACTGTTTTTT. Translated, it gives CASSRTGADLEKLFF. This chain uses TRBV6-5 with TRBJ1-4, with a possible D match to TRBD1 (6 bases). Trimming pared 6 bases from V and 7 bases from J, leaving 18 bases between. CDR1 is MNHEY, CDR2 SVGAGI, per germline. CDR3 length: 15 amino acids.

A single count supports this clone. The chain has TRBV4-3 and TRBJ2-7, with 7 bases matching TRBD2. Germline V CDR1 and CDR2: LGHNA, YSLEER. The CDR3 is 15 amino acids. Germline trimming cut 2 bases from V and 5 bases from J; bases unmatched to any gene: 9. CDR3: CASSQRTREPDEQYF. CDR3 nucleotides: TGCGCCAGCAGCCAAAGGACGCGGGAGCCCGACGAGCAGTACTTC.

The chain links TRBV28 to TRBJ2-1; D might be TRBD2 (5 bases). This CDR3 is 15 amino acids long. Germline CDR1 MDHEN, CDR2 SYDVKM. V lost 8 bases and J lost 0, with 14 bases in between. CDR3 in amino acids: CASQSTGSSYNEQFF. The CDR3 nucleotides are TGTGCCAGCCAGAGCACGGGGAGCTCCTACAATGAGCAGTTCTTC.

As regards this clone: Other nucleotide sequences in the sample specify the same CDR3. The genes are TRBV7-9 and TRBJ2-7, with D unresolved. Deletions cut 5 bases from V and 1 base from J, with 9 bases between. Germline lookup yields CDR1 SEHNR and CDR2 FQNEAQ (reference sequence). The CDR3 extends over 13 amino acids. CDR3 nucleotides: TGTGCCAGCAGCCCAAGCCTTTCCTACGAGCAGTACTTC. Translated: CASSPSLSYEQYF.